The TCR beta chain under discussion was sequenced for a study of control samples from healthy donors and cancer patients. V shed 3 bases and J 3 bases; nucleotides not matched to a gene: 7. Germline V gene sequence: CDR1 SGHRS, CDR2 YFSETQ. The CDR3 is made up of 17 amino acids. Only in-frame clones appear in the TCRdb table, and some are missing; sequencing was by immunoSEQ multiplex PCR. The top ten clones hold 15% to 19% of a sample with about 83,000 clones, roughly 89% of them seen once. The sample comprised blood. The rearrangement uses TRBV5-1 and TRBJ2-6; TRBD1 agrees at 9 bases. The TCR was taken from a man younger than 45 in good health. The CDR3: CASSSGQGSNGANVLTF. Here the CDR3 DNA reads TGCGCCAGCAGCTCAGGACAGGGGAGTAATGGGGCCAACGTCCTGACTTTC.